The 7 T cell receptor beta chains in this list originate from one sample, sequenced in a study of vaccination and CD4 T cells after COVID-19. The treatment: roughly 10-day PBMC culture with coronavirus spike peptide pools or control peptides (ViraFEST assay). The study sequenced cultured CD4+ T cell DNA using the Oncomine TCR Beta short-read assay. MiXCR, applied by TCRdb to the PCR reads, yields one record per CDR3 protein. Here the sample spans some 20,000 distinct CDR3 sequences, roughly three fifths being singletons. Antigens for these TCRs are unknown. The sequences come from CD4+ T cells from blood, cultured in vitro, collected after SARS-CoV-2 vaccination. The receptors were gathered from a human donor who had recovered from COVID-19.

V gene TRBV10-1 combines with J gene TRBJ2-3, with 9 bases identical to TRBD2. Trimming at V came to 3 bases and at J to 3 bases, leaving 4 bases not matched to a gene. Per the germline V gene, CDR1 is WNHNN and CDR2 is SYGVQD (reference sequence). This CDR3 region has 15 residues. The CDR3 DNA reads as TGCGCCAGCAGTGAATTAGCGGGAGTAACAGATACGCAGTATTTT. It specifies CASSELAGVTDTQYF.

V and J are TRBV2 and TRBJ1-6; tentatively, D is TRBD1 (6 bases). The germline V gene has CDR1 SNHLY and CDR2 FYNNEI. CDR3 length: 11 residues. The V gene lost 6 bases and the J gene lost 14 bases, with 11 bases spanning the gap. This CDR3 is CASSGDMSLHF. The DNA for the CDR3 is TGTGCCAGCAGCGGGGACATGTCCCTCCACTTT.

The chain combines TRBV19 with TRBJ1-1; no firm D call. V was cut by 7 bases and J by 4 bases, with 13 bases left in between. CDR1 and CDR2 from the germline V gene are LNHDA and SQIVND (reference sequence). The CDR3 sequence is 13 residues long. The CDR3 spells CASIGVLGTEAFF. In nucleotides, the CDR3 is TGTGCCAGTATCGGGGTTCTAGGCACTGAAGCTTTCTTT.

In DNA form, the CDR3 reads TGTGCCAGCAGCTTACTCTTCACGGAACAAGAGACCCAGTACTTC. Translating gives CASSLLFTEQETQYF. The genes are TRBV11-3 and TRBJ2-5; D is unresolved. Trimming cost V 2 bases and J 2 bases, with 12 bases left between them. The CDR3 has 15 amino acids. The germline V gene has CDR1 SGHNT and CDR2 YENEEA.

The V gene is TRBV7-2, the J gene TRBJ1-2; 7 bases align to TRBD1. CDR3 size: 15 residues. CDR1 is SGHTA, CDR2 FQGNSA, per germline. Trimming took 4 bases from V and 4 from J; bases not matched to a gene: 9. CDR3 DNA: TGTGCCAGCAGCTCAAGGGACAGCGGAATCTATGGCTACACCTTC. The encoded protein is CASSSRDSGIYGYTF.

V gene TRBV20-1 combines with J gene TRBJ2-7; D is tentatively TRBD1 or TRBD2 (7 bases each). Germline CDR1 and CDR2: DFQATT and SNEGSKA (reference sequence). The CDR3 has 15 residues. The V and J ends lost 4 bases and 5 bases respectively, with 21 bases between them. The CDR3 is CSATPPGQRGNEQYF. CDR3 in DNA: TGCAGTGCTACACCCCCGGGACAGCGGGGAAACGAGCAGTACTTC.

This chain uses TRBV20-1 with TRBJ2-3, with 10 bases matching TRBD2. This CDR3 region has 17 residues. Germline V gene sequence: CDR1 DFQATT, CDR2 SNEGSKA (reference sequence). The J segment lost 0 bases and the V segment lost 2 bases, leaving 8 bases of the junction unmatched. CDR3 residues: CSARWASGGLSTDTQYF. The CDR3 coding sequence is TGCAGTGCTAGATGGGCTAGCGGGGGCCTTAGCACAGATACGCAGTATTTT.